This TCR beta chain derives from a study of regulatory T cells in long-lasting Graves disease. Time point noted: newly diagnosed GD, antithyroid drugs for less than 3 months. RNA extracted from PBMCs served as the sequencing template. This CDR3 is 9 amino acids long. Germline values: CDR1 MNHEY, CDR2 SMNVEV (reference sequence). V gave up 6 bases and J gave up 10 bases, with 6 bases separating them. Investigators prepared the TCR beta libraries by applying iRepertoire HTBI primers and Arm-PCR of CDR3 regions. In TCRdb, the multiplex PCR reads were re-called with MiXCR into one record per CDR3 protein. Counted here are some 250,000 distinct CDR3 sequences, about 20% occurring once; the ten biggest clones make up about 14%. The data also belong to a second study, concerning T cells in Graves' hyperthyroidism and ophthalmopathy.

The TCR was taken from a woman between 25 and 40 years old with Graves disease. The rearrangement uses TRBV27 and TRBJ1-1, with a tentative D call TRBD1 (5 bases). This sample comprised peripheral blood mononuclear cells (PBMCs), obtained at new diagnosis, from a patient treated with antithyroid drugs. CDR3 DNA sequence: TGTGCCAGCAGGGGACGAGCTTTCTTT. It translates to CASRGRAFF.